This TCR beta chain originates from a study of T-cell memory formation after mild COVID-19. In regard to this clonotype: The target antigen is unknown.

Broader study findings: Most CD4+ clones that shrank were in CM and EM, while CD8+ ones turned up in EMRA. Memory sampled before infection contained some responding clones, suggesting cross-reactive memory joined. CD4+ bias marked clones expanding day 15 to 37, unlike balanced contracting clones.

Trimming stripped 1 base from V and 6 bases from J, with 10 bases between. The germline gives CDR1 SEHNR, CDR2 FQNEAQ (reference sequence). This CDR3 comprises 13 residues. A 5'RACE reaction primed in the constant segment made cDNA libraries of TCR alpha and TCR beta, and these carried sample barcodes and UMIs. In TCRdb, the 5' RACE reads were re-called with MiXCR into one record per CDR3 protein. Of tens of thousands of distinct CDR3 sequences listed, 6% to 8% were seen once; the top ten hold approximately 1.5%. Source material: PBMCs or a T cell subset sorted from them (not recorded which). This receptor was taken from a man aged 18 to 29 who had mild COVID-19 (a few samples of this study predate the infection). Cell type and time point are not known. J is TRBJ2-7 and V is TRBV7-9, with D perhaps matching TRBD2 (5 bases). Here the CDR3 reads CASSLGTGSEQYF. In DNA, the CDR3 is TGTGCCAGCAGCTTAGGGACTGGAAGCGAGCAGTACTTC.